This T cell receptor (beta chain) was obtained from a study of blood T cell repertoires in COVID-19 (dated by TCRdb to 2018 to 2021). Turning to the overall study: Samples from collaborators originated in the United States, Italy and Spain and spanned both the acute and convalescent phases of COVID-19. The material from the prospective study consisted of cDNA or gDNA derived from T cells, B-cell-depleted T cells, or PBMCs. Deeply sampled blood TCRbeta repertoires from subjects exposed to, actively infected with, or recovered from COVID-19 were included in the dataset. The repertoires were made available in a free public database intended to serve as a resource for research on the immune response to SARS-CoV-2. The samples were drawn from the first 160 participants of the ongoing ImmuneRACE study and from about 1,200 subjects provided by 6 global collaborators. Sample metadata almost always included a de-identified subject ID, COVID-19 status, age in years and sex. Where HLA class I and class II types were available, the types were taken from metadata supplied by the sample provider, not from assay-based typing.

Collaborating institutions collected whole blood in K2EDTA tubes following their own protocols. Collaborator samples were shipped for TCRbeta analysis as frozen whole blood, isolated PBMCs, or DNA extracted from either sample type. Overall study results and their limits: The quantity of clinical and demographic metadata differed by source and by participant and was supplied without curation.

TCRbeta CDR3 regions were amplified from genomic DNA by means of the immunoSEQ Assay, a bias-controlled multiplex PCR. Turning to the authors' computational methods: Nucleated cell counts per sample were estimated from amplification of reference gene primers within the assay. To quantify the absolute abundance of each unique TCRbeta CDR3 rearrangement, sequence reads were collapsed and filtered. For each sample, productive Simpson clonality was calculated by taking the square root of Simpson's diversity index across productive rearrangements. TCRdb re-hosts the immuneACCESS table, in-frame sequences only. Its copies lack some clones; in the studies checked, an unresolved V gene accounts for under half of them, and the cause for the rest is not known. Clone size and V and J calls were adopted from that table, with D and trimming inferred from the DNA. This sample has approximately 190,000 clones in its table, and 80% to 90% of those were observed once. Approximately 6.1% of the sample rests with the top ten.

The germline V gene (reference sequence) specifies SEHNR as CDR1 and FQNEAQ as CDR2. Including cysteine and phenylalanine, the CDR3 has 14 amino acids. Of all the DNA, just the CDR3 is kept, 42 bases in frame from base 1. V gives up 3 bases and J gives up 4 bases, and the segment between their germline ends measures 12 bases. Note on this clone: There is no known antigen for this receptor. Per-nucleotide qualities are absent, and no much larger clonotype sits a single base away.

This TCR came from an elderly man with acute or convalescent COVID-19. Recombination joined TRBV7-9 with TRBJ1-2; the D region possibly corresponds to TRBD1 (6 bases align). Source material: peripheral blood. The sequence in DNA is TGTGCCAGCAGCTTCCTCGGGACACCCTATGGCTACACCTTC. Its translation reads: CASSFLGTPYGYTF.